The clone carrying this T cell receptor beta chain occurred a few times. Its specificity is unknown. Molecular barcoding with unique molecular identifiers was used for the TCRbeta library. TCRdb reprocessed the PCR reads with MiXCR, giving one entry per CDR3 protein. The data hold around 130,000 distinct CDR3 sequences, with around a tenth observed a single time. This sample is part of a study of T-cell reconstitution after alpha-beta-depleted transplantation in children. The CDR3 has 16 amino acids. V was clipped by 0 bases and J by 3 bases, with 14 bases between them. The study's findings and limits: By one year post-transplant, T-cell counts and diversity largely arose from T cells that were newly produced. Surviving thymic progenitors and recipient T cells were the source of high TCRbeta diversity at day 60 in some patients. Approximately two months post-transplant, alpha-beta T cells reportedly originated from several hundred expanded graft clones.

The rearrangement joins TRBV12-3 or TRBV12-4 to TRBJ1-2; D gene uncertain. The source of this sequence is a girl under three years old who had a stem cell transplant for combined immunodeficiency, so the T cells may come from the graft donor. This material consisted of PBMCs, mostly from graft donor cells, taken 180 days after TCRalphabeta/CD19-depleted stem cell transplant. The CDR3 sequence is CASSLAPGTSYYGYTF. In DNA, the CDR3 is TGTGCCAGCAGTTTAGCGCCCGGCACCTCCTACTATGGCTACACCTTC.